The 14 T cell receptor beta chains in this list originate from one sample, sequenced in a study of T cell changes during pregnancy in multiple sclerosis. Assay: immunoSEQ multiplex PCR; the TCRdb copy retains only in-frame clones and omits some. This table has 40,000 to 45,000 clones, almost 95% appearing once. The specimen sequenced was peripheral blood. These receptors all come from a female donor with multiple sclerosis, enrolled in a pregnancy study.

The CDR3 is CATGDRVDYGYTF. CDR3 nucleotides: TGTGCCACCGGGGACAGGGTAGACTATGGCTACACCTTC. The chain has TRBV7-9 and TRBJ1-2; 9 positions agree with TRBD1. Germline CDR1 and CDR2: SEHNR and FQNEAQ (reference sequence). The CDR3 spans 13 residues. Trimming at V came to 10 bases and at J to 3 bases, leaving 6 bases not matched to a gene.

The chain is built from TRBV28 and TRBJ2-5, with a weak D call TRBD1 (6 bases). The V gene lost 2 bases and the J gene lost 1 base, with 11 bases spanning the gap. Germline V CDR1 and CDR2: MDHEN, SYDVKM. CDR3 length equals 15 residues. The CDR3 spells CASSLRGQIQETQYF. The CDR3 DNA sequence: TGTGCCAGCAGTTTACGTGGACAGATCCAAGAGACCCAGTACTTC.

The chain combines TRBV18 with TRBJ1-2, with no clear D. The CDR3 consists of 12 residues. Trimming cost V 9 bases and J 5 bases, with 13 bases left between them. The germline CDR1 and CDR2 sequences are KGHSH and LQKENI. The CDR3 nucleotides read TGTGCCAGTTCCGGAAGAGATTATGGCTACACCTTC. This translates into CASSGRDYGYTF.

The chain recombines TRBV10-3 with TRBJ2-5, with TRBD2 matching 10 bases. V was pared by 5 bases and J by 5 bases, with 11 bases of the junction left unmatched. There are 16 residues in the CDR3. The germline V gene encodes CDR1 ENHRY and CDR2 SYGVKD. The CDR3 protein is CAISWLAGEESETQYF. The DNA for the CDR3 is TGTGCCATCAGTTGGCTAGCGGGAGAGGAATCGGAGACCCAGTACTTC.

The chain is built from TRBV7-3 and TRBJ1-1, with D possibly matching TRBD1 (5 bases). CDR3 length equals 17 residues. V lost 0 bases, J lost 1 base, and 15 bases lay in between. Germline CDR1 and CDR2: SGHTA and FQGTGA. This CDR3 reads CASSLTQVEAWNTEAFF. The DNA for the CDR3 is TGTGCCAGCAGCTTAACACAGGTTGAGGCGTGGAACACTGAAGCTTTCTTT.

The CDR3 nucleotides read TGTGCCAGCAGCGTAGGGCTAGCTGAGATTGAGCAGTTCTTC. It encodes CASSVGLAEIEQFF. This sequence joins TRBV9 and TRBJ2-1; D may be TRBD2 (5 bases). The germline gives CDR1 SGDLS, CDR2 YYNGEE. This CDR3 has 14 residues. The V end lost 0 bases, the J end lost 9 bases, and 13 bases lay between the germline ends.

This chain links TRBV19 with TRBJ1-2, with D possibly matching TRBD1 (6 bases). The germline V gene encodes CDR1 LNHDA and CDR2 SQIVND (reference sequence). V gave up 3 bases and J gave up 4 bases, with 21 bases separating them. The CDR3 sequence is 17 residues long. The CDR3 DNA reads TGTGCCAGTAGTATTTTGGGGGACGGACAGTACGTCTATGGCTACACCTTC. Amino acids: CASSILGDGQYVYGYTF.

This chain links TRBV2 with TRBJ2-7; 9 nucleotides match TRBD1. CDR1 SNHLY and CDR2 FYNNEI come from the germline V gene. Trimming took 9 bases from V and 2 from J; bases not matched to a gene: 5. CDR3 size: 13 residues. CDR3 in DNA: TGTGCCAGTAGACGGGACAGGGCCTACGAGCAGTACTTC. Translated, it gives CASRRDRAYEQYF.

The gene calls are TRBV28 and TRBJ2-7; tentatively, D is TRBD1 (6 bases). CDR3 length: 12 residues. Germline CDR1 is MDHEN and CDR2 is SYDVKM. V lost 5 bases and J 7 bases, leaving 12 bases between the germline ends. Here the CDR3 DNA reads TGTGCCAGCAGTACGTACAGGGTTGAGCAGTACTTC. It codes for CASSTYRVEQYF.

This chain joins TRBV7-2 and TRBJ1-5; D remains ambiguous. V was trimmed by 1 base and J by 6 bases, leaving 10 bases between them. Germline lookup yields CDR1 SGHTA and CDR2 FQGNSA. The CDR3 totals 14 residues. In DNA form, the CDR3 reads TGTGCCAGCAGCTTAGGGGGTGAGGGTCAGCCCCAGCATTTT. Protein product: CASSLGGEGQPQHF.

CDR3 loop: CASSLDRGSAGNTIYF. The CDR3 coding sequence is TGTGCCAGCAGCTTGGACAGGGGCTCGGCTGGAAACACCATATATTTT. The chain carries TRBV5-4 and TRBJ1-3; 7 positions agree with TRBD1. Germline CDR1 and CDR2: SGHNT and YYREEE (reference sequence). Unmatched junction bases numbered 5, after V lost 0 bases and J lost 2 bases. CDR3 size: 16 residues. Based on the CDR3 plus reference TRBV5-4 and TRBJ1-3, the full variable domain is ETGVTQSPTHLIKTRGQQVTLRCSSQSGHNTVSWYQQALGQGPQFIFQYYREEENGRGNFPPRFSGLQFPNYSSELNVNALELDDSALYLCASSLDRGSAGNTIYFGEGSWLTVV.

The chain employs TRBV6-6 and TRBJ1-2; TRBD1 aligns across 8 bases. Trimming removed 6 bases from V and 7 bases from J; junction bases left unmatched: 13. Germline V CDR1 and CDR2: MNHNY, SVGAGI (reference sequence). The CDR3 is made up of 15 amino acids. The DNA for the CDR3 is TGTGCCAGCAGGGGATCGGACAGGGACTGGGTTGGCTACACCTTC. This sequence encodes CASRGSDRDWVGYTF.

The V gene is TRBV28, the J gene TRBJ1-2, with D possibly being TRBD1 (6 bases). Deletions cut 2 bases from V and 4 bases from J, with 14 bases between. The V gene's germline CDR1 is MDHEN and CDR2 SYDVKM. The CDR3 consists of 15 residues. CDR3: CASSLGQGLAYGYTF. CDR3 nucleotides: TGTGCCAGCAGTTTAGGGCAGGGGCTTGCCTATGGCTACACCTTC.

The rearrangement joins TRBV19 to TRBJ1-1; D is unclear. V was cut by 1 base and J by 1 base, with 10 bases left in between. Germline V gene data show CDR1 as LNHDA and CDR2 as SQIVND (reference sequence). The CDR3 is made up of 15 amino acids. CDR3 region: CASSIVDKSNTEAFF. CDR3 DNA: TGTGCCAGTAGTATAGTCGACAAATCGAACACTGAAGCTTTCTTT.